This T cell receptor (beta chain) appears in the sequencing data of a study of yellow fever vaccine responses in identical twins. This clonotype turned up a few times. What it binds is unknown. TCRdb reprocessed the RT-PCR reads with MiXCR, giving one entry per CDR3 protein. The data hold approximately 16,000 distinct CDR3 sequences, with roughly 80% observed a single time. Overall study findings and caveats: Reportedly, twins' vaccine T cell responses looked partly convergent and partly personalized.

The receptor was derived from a woman aged 18-29 years who received the yellow fever vaccine. This sample comprised T cells from blood (PBMCs), unsorted or a sorted subset (not recorded which), obtained before or after yellow fever vaccination (not recorded which).

Here the CDR3 DNA reads TGCGCCAGCAGCTTGGACGCCCCAACGAGAGAGCAGTACTTC. As protein: CASSLDAPTREQYF. The rearrangement joins TRBV5-1 to TRBJ2-7; D is unresolved. CDR1 and CDR2 from the germline V gene are SGHRS and YFSETQ. The CDR3 contains 14 residues. The V end was cut by 0 bases, the J end by 7 bases, with 14 bases between.